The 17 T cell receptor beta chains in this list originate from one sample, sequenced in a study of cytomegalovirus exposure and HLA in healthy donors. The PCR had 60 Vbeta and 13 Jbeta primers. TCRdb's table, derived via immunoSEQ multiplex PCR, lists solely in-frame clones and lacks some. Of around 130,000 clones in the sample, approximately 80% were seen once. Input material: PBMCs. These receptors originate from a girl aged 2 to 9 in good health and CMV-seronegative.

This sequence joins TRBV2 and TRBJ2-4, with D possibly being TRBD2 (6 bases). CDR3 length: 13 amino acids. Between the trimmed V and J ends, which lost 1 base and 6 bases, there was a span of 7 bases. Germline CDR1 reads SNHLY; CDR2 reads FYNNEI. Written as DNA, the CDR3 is TGTGCCAGCAGTGAAGGGACTACAAACATTCAGTACTTC. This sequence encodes CASSEGTTNIQYF. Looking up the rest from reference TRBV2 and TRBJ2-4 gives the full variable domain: EPEVTQTPSHQVTQMGQEVILRCVPISNHLYFYWYRQILGQKVEFLVSFYNNEISEKSEIFDDQFSVERPDGSNFTLKIRSTKLEDSAMYFCASSEGTTNIQYFGAGTRLSVL.

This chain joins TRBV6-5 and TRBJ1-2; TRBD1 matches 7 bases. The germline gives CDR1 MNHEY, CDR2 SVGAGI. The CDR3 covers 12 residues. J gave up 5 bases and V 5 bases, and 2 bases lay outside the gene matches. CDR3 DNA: TGTGCCAGCAGTCAGACAGGGTATGGCTACACCTTC. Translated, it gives CASSQTGYGYTF.

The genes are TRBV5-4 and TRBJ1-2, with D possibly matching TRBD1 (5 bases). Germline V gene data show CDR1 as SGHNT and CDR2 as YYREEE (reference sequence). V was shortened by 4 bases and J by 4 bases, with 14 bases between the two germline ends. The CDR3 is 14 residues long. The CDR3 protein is CASSTERDSYGYTF. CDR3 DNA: TGTGCCAGCAGCACCGAAAGGGACTCCTATGGCTACACCTTC.

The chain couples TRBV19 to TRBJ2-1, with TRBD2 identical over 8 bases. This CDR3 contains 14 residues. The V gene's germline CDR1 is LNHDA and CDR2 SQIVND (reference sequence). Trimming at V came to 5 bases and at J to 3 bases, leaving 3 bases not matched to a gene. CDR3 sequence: CASSAGLGYNEQFF. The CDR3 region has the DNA TGTGCCAGTAGTGCGGGACTAGGCTACAATGAGCAGTTCTTC.

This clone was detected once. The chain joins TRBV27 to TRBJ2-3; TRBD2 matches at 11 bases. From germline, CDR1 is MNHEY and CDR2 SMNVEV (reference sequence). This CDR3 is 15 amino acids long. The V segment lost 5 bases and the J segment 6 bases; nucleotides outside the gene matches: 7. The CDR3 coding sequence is TGTGCCAGCAGTCCCCTAGCGGGAGGTTATGATACGCAGTATTTT. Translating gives CASSPLAGGYDTQYF.

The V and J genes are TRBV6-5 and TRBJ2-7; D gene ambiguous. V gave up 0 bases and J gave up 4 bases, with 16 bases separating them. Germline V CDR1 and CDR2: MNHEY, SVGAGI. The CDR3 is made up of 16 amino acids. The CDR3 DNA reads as TGTGCCAGCAGTTACTCGATAGCCTCAATCCCTTACGAGCAGTACTTC. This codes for CASSYSIASIPYEQYF.

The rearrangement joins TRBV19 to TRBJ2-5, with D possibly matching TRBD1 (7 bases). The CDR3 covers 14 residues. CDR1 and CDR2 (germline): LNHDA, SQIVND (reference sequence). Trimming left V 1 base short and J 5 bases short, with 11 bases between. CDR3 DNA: TGTGCCAGTAGTATAGGGCCAGGGGGGGAGACCCAGTACTTC. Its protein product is CASSIGPGGETQYF.

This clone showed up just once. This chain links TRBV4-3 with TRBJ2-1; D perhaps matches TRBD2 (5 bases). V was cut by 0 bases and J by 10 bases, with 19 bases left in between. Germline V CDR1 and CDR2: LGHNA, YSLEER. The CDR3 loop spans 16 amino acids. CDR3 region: CASSQDRAAASLEQFF. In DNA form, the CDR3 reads TGCGCCAGCAGCCAAGACAGAGCGGCGGCTTCATTGGAGCAGTTCTTC.

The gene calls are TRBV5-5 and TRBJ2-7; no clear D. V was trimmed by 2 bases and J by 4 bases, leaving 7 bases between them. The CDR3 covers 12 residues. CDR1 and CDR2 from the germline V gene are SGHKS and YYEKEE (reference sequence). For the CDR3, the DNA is TGTGCCAGCAGCTTATATCGGTACGAGCAGTACTTC. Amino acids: CASSLYRYEQYF. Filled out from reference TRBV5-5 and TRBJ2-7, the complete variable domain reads DAGVTQSPTHLIKTRGQQVTLRCSPISGHKSVSWYQQVLGQGPQFIFQYYEKEERGRGNFPDRFSARQFPNYSSELNVNALLLGDSALYLCASSLYRYEQYFGPGTRLTVT.

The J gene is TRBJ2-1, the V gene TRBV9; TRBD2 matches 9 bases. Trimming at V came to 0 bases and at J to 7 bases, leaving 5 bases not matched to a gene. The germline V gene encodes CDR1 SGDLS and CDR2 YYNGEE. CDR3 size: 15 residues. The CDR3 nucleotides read TGTGCCAGCAGCGTAGGGGTAGCGGGGGTTAATGAGCAGTTCTTC. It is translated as CASSVGVAGVNEQFF. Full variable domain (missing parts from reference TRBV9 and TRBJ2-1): DSGVTQTPKHLITATGQRVTLRCSPRSGDLSVYWYQQSLDQGLQFLIQYYNGEERAKGNILERFSAQQFPDLHSELNLSSLELGDSALYFCASSVGVAGVNEQFFGPGTRLTVL.

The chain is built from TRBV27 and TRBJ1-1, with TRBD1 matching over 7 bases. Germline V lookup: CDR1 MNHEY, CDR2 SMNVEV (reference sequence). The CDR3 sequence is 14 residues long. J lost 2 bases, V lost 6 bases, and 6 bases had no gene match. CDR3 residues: CASRYAGGNTEAFF. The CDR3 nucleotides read TGTGCCAGCAGGTACGCAGGGGGTAACACTGAAGCTTTCTTT.

CDR3 coding DNA: TGTGCCAGCAGGTCTACTAGCGGGGGGTCACACAATGAGCAGTTCTTC. Translation gives CASRSTSGGSHNEQFF. The chain recombines TRBV2 with TRBJ2-1; 12 bases line up with TRBD2. Looked up from germline, CDR1 is SNHLY and CDR2 is FYNNEI. V dropped 6 bases and J dropped 5; count of bases not matched to a gene: 8. This CDR3 comprises 16 residues.

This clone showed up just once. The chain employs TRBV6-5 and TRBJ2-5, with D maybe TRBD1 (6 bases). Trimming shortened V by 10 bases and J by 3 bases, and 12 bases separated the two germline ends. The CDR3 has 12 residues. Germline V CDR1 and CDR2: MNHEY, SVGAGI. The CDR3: CATRRTEETQYF. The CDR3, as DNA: TGTGCCACCCGTCGGACAGAAGAGACCCAGTACTTC.

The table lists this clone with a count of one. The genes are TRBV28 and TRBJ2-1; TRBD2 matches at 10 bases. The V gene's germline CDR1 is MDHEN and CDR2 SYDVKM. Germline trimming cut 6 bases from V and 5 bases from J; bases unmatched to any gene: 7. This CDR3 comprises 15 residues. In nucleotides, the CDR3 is TGTGCCAGCAGGGTTCGCCTAGCGGGGGACAATGAGCAGTTCTTC. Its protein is CASRVRLAGDNEQFF. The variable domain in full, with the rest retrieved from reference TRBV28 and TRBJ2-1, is DVKVTQSSRYLVKRTGEKVFLECVQDMDHENMFWYRQDPGLGLRLIYFSYDVKMKEKGDIPEGYSVSREKKERFSLILESASTNQTSMYLCASRVRLAGDNEQFFGPGTRLTVL.

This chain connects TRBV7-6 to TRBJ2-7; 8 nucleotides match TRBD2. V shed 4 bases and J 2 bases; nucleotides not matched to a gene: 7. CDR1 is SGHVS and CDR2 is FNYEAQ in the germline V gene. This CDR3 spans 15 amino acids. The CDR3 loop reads CASSSIAGKAYEQYF. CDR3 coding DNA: TGTGCCAGCAGCTCGATAGCGGGGAAAGCCTACGAGCAGTACTTC.

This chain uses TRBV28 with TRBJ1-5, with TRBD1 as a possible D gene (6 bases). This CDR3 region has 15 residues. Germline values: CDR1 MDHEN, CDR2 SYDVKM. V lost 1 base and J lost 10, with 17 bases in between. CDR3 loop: CASSLSIRGLLPQHF. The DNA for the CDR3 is TGTGCCAGCAGTTTATCTATCAGGGGCCTTCTCCCCCAGCATTTT.

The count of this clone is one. CDR3 region: CASSGGTGVTEAFF. The DNA for the CDR3 is TGTGCCAGCAGCGGGGGGACAGGGGTCACTGAAGCTTTCTTT. The chain couples TRBV11-1 to TRBJ1-1, with TRBD1 matching over 10 bases. CDR3 length equals 14 residues. Trimming at V came to 5 bases and at J to 4 bases, leaving 4 bases not matched to a gene. Germline assignment: CDR1 SGHAT and CDR2 FQDESV (reference sequence).